The 8 T cell receptor beta chains given below trace back to one sample, sequenced in a study of blood T cells in healthy people across ages. The authors ran a second PCR of 7 to 11 cycles using a sample-barcoded 5' primer and a J-beta primer mix. TCRdb ran MiXCR on the 5' RACE reads and lists one entry per CDR3 protein. The sample includes about 1,000,000 distinct CDR3 sequences, 35% to 50% of them seen just once. Sequenced material: blood. These receptors originate from an older woman in good health.

On this clonotype itself: This may arise from a read error, as a much more abundant clone is one base away. CDR3 protein: CANSVAYRGETQYF. In DNA, the CDR3 is TGTGCCAACAGCGTAGCTTACAGGGGGGAGACCCAGTACTTC. The chain joins TRBV9 to TRBJ2-5, with TRBD1 matching over 8 bases. Germline-derived CDR1 and CDR2 are SGDLS and YYNGEE. The CDR3 has 14 residues.

The CDR3 sequence is CASSTALGTGNSPLHF. In DNA form, the CDR3 reads TGTGCCAGCAGCACCGCACTGGGGACAGGAAATTCACCCCTCCACTTT. The genes are TRBV6-5 and TRBJ1-6; 8 bases are shared with TRBD1. The CDR3 is 16 amino acids. The V and J ends lost 6 bases and 7 bases, in that order; junction bases with no gene match: 11. Germline V gene data show CDR1 as MNHEY and CDR2 as SVGAGI.

The V and J genes are TRBV27 and TRBJ1-2; 7 nucleotides align to TRBD1. CDR3 size: 16 residues. CDR1 and CDR2 (germline): MNHEY, SMNVEV (reference sequence). V lost 5 bases, J lost 2 bases, and 11 bases stayed unmatched. CDR3 nucleotides: TGTGCCAGCAGTCGAACAGGGGTGGGTGGAAACTATGGCTACACCTTC. Its translation is CASSRTGVGGNYGYTF.

This clonotype was seen a handful of times. The chain carries TRBV6-5 and TRBJ2-1, with a tentative D call TRBD2 (5 bases). Between the trimmed V and J ends, which lost 2 bases and 9 bases, there was a span of 11 bases. Germline values: CDR1 MNHEY, CDR2 SVGAGI. This CDR3 has 13 amino acids. The CDR3 nucleotides read TGTGCCAGCAGTTACGCGCCCGCGGGTGAGCAGTTCTTC. Translation gives CASSYAPAGEQFF.

In its sample, this clonotype was seen many times. This chain links TRBV10-1 with TRBJ2-1; 8 bases line up with TRBD2. From germline, CDR1 is WNHNN and CDR2 SYGVQD (reference sequence). The V segment lost 6 bases and the J segment 1 base; nucleotides outside the gene matches: 5. CDR3 length equals 15 residues. Here the CDR3 reads CASSEAGVSYNEQFF. CDR3 coding DNA: TGCGCCAGCAGCGAAGCGGGAGTGTCCTACAATGAGCAGTTCTTC.

This sequence joins TRBV27 and TRBJ2-3; no reliable D call. The germline CDR1 and CDR2 sequences are MNHEY and SMNVEV (reference sequence). The CDR3 runs to 15 residues. V lost 6 bases, J lost 0 bases, and 13 bases lay in between. Here the CDR3 reads CASSMDAPSTDTQYF. CDR3 coding DNA: TGTGCCAGCAGCATGGACGCCCCTAGCACAGATACGCAGTATTTT.

This clonotype showed up just a few times. The V and J genes are TRBV6-5 and TRBJ1-6; maybe TRBD1 (6 bases). Looked up from germline, CDR1 is MNHEY and CDR2 is SVGAGI. Trimming removed 6 bases from V and 10 bases from J, with 19 bases in between. CDR3 size: 15 residues. The CDR3: CASSLQGAAESPLHF. DNA for the CDR3: TGTGCCAGCAGCCTACAGGGTGCAGCAGAATCACCCCTCCACTTT.

This clonotype was picked up a small number of times. This rearrangement joins TRBV28 to TRBJ1-5; D gene ambiguous. Trimming took 4 bases from V and 4 from J, leaving 17 bases between them. Germline V gene lookup returns CDR1 MDHEN and CDR2 SYDVKM. The CDR3 consists of 16 residues. The CDR3: CASSSLYPGRNQPQHF. The CDR3 nucleotides are TGTGCCAGCAGTTCCTTATATCCCGGGAGAAATCAGCCCCAGCATTTT.